This is a list of T cell receptor beta chains from one sample in a study of CD8+CD57+ T cells in acquired aplastic anemia. MiXCR, applied by TCRdb to the reads, yields one record per CDR3 protein. The sample shows under 250,000 distinct CDR3 sequences, around three fifths of them seen only once. The sequenced sample was sorted CD4+, CD8+, or CD8+CD57+ T cells (not recorded which) from PBMCs. These receptor sequences come from a human donor with aplastic anemia. Each CDR3 is given with its conserved first and last residue. D genes are given only for firm matches. The size entry is marked missing in some rows and otherwise reads once, few, many or a size class.

clone size: once; D gene: NA; V gene: TRBV10-3; J gene: TRBJ1-3; CDR3 protein: CAISESSEWGTIYF; CDR3 DNA: TGTGCCATCAGTGAGAGCAGCGAGTGGGGCACCATATATTTT
clone size: NA; D gene: TRBD2; V gene: TRBV7-3; J gene: TRBJ2-7; CDR3 protein: CASSPSRDYYEQYF; CDR3 DNA: TGTGCCAGCAGCCCCTCCCGGGACTACTACGAGCAGTACTTC
clone size: NA; D gene: NA; V gene: TRBV14; J gene: TRBJ1-1; CDR3 protein: CASSQDPDGYTAAFF; CDR3 DNA: TGTGCCAGCAGCCAAGATCCCGACGGTTACACTGCAGCTTTCTTT
clone size: NA; D gene: TRBD1; V gene: TRBV25-1; J gene: TRBJ2-2; CDR3 protein: CASSVGGANGELFF; CDR3 DNA: TGTGCCAGCAGTGTAGGGGGCGCGAACGGGGAGCTGTTTTTT
clone size: NA; D gene: TRBD2; V gene: TRBV29-1; J gene: TRBJ2-7; CDR3 protein: CSVESSGELSEQYF; CDR3 DNA: TGCAGCGTTGAGTCTAGCGGGGAGTTGAGCGAGCAGTACTTC
clone size: NA; D gene: TRBD1; V gene: TRBV29-1; J gene: TRBJ1-1; CDR3 protein: CSATDREGTEAFF; CDR3 DNA: TGCAGCGCTACCGACAGGGAAGGAACTGAAGCTTTCTTT
clone size: few; D gene: TRBD1; V gene: TRBV20-1; J gene: TRBJ1-6; CDR3 protein: CSATGQSASPLHF; CDR3 DNA: TGCAGTGCTACGGGACAGTCTGCTTCACCCCTCCACTTT
clone size: NA; D gene: NA; V gene: TRBV20-1; J gene: TRBJ2-3; CDR3 protein: CSARDGIIADTQYF; CDR3 DNA: TGCAGTGCTAGAGACGGCATTATAGCAGATACGCAGTATTTT
clone size: NA; D gene: TRBD2; V gene: TRBV20-1; J gene: TRBJ2-2; CDR3 protein: CSASREGGTGELFF; CDR3 DNA: TGCAGTGCTAGTCGGGAGGGCGGCACCGGGGAGCTGTTTTTT
clone size: NA; D gene: TRBD2; V gene: TRBV15; J gene: TRBJ2-3; CDR3 protein: CATSRGTSGAWDTQYF; CDR3 DNA: TGTGCCACCAGCAGAGGGACTAGCGGGGCTTGGGATACGCAGTATTTT
clone size: few; D gene: NA; V gene: TRBV12-3/TRBV12-4; J gene: TRBJ2-3; CDR3 protein: CASREGGSDTQYF; CDR3 DNA: TGTGCCAGCAGGGAGGGAGGATCAGATACGCAGTATTTT
clone size: NA; D gene: TRBD1; V gene: TRBV10-1; J gene: TRBJ2-5; CDR3 protein: CAIRATGGGETQYF; CDR3 DNA: TGTGCCATCAGGGCGACAGGGGGAGGGGAGACCCAGTACTTC
clone size: NA; D gene: NA; V gene: TRBV7-6; J gene: TRBJ2-3; CDR3 protein: CASSLARTDTQYF; CDR3 DNA: TGTGCCAGCAGCTTAGCTCGCACAGATACGCAGTATTTT
clone size: NA; D gene: TRBD2; V gene: TRBV20-1; J gene: TRBJ2-1; CDR3 protein: CSARARTSHEQFF; CDR3 DNA: TGCAGTGCTAGAGCTAGGACTAGTCATGAGCAGTTCTTC
clone size: NA; D gene: TRBD2; V gene: TRBV7-9; J gene: TRBJ2-1; CDR3 protein: CASSLLAGNNEQFF; CDR3 DNA: TGTGCCAGCAGCTTGCTAGCGGGAAACAATGAGCAGTTCTTC
clone size: NA; D gene: NA; V gene: TRBV30; J gene: TRBJ2-1; CDR3 protein: CAWSVPGTKYNEQFF; CDR3 DNA: TGTGCCTGGAGTGTGCCCGGGACAAAGTACAATGAGCAGTTCTTC
clone size: NA; D gene: NA; V gene: TRBV5-4; J gene: TRBJ1-1; CDR3 protein: CASSLRGGTEAFF; CDR3 DNA: TGTGCCAGCAGCTTGAGAGGGGGCACTGAAGCTTTCTTT
clone size: NA; D gene: TRBD1; V gene: TRBV19; J gene: TRBJ1-5; CDR3 protein: CASSPRQGTDQPQHF; CDR3 DNA: TGTGCCAGTAGTCCAAGACAGGGAACGGATCAGCCCCAGCATTTT
clone size: NA; D gene: NA; V gene: TRBV15; J gene: TRBJ2-6; CDR3 protein: CATSRDRRFSGANVLTF; CDR3 DNA: TGTGCCACCAGCAGAGATAGGCGATTTTCTGGGGCCAACGTCCTGACTTTC
clone size: NA; D gene: TRBD1; V gene: TRBV10-3; J gene: TRBJ1-2; CDR3 protein: CAITRTGANYGYTF; CDR3 DNA: TGTGCCATCACTAGGACAGGGGCTAACTATGGCTACACCTTC
clone size: NA; D gene: TRBD1; V gene: TRBV7-9; J gene: TRBJ1-1; CDR3 protein: CASRLTGTGRNTEAFF; CDR3 DNA: TGTGCCAGCCGCCTGACTGGGACAGGGAGGAACACTGAAGCTTTCTTT
clone size: NA; D gene: TRBD1; V gene: TRBV7-6; J gene: TRBJ2-1; CDR3 protein: CASSLERDRSSYNEQFF; CDR3 DNA: TGTGCCAGCAGCTTAGAAAGGGACAGGAGCTCCTACAATGAGCAGTTCTTC
clone size: NA; D gene: NA; V gene: TRBV10-3; J gene: TRBJ2-7; CDR3 protein: CAISDSQSTSYEQYF; CDR3 DNA: TGTGCCATCTCAGATTCCCAATCCACCTCCTACGAGCAGTACTTC
clone size: NA; D gene: NA; V gene: TRBV7-9; J gene: TRBJ2-6; CDR3 protein: CASSLISSGANVLTF; CDR3 DNA: TGTGCCAGCAGCTTGATCAGCTCTGGGGCCAACGTCCTGACTTTC
clone size: few; D gene: NA; V gene: TRBV7-6; J gene: TRBJ2-1; CDR3 protein: CASSRADNEQFF; CDR3 DNA: TGTGCCAGCAGCCGAGCAGACAATGAGCAGTTCTTC
clone size: NA; D gene: NA; V gene: TRBV9; J gene: TRBJ1-6; CDR3 protein: CASSPQTGYNSPLHF; CDR3 DNA: TGTGCCAGCAGCCCCCAGACAGGTTATAATTCACCCCTCCACTTT
clone size: few; D gene: TRBD1; V gene: TRBV2; J gene: TRBJ1-1; CDR3 protein: CASSLTGTGWTEAFF; CDR3 DNA: TGTGCCAGCAGCCTTACCGGGACAGGTTGGACTGAAGCTTTCTTT
clone size: NA; D gene: NA; V gene: TRBV19; J gene: TRBJ1-3; CDR3 protein: CASSLRTGGRRFFGNTIYF; CDR3 DNA: TGTGCCAGTAGTCTCCGGACCGGCGGACGACGCTTCTTTGGAAACACCATATATTTT
clone size: once; D gene: NA; V gene: TRBV10-3; J gene: TRBJ1-1; CDR3 protein: CAISESSAGAPNTEAFF; CDR3 DNA: TGTGCCATCAGTGAGTCGTCGGCAGGGGCCCCGAACACTGAAGCTTTCTTT
clone size: NA; D gene: TRBD2; V gene: TRBV7-6; J gene: TRBJ2-1; CDR3 protein: CASSLVGKRASGAYNEQFF; CDR3 DNA: TGTGCCAGCAGCTTAGTGGGGAAGCGGGCTAGCGGGGCATACAATGAGCAGTTCTTC
clone size: NA; D gene: NA; V gene: TRBV29-1; J gene: TRBJ2-6; CDR3 protein: CSVPAGSGANVLTF; CDR3 DNA: TGCAGCGTTCCTGCGGGCTCTGGGGCCAACGTCCTGACTTTC
clone size: NA; D gene: TRBD2; V gene: TRBV24-1; J gene: TRBJ2-5; CDR3 protein: CATSGREGHETQYF; CDR3 DNA: TGTGCCACCAGCGGGCGGGAGGGTCATGAGACCCAGTACTTC